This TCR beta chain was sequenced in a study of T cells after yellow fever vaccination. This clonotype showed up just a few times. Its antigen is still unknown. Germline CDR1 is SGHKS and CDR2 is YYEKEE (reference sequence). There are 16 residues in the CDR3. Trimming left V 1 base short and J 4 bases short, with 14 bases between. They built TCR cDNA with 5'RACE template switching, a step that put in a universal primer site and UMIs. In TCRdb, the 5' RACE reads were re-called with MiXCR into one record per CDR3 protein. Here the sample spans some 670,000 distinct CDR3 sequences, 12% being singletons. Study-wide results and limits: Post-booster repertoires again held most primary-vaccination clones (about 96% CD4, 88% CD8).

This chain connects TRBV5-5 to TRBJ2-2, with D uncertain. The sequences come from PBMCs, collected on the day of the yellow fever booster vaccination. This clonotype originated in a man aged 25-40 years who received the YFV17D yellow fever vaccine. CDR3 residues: CASSLSLVQSTGELFF. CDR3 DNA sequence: TGTGCCAGCAGCTTGAGTTTAGTTCAAAGCACCGGGGAGCTGTTTTTT.